This T cell receptor (beta chain) stems from a study of beta chain features in type 1 diabetes. Findings and caveats of the study: Researchers reported that naive, central memory and Treg TCRB repertoires appeared more similar in patients than in healthy donors.

Comment on this clone: Its antigen remains unknown.

The CDR3 runs to 14 residues. Germline CDR1 and CDR2: SEHNR and FQNEAQ (reference sequence). Trimming stripped 7 bases from V and 8 bases from J, with 18 bases between. Expressed TCRB transcripts were sequenced after all isolated RNA was converted to cDNA. Libraries were prepared by immunoSEQ multiplex PCR; TCRdb keeps only in-frame clonotypes and omits some of them. The table includes 450,000 to 600,000 clones, around 30% detected once. This TCR came from a man aged 18 to 30 in good health. The sample taken for sequencing was naive CD4+ T cells from blood. This chain links TRBV7-9 with TRBJ2-1; D is perhaps TRBD2 (6 bases). CDR3 loop: CASISFGGVYEQFF. CDR3 in DNA: TGTGCCAGCATCTCCTTCGGGGGAGTGTATGAGCAGTTCTTC.